Reported below is one TCR beta chain. The sample belongs to a study of T-cell memory formation after mild COVID-19. The CDR3 runs to 14 residues. Germline CDR1 reads MNHEY; CDR2 reads SVGAGI. Trimming pared 0 bases from V and 10 bases from J, leaving 12 bases between. MiXCR was run by TCRdb on the 5' RACE reads, yielding one entry per CDR3 protein. Counted here are around 130,000 distinct CDR3 sequences, around 14% occurring once; the ten biggest clones make up around 30%. Sequenced: PBMCs or a T cell subset sorted from them (not recorded which). The rearrangement uses TRBV6-5 and TRBJ1-4, with a weak D call TRBD1 (5 bases). This clonotype originated in an adult woman who had mild COVID-19 (a few samples of this study predate the infection). Cell type and time point are not known. Here the CDR3 DNA reads TGTGCCAGCAGTTACTCTTTGACAGATGGAAAACTGTTTTTT. As protein: CASSYSLTDGKLFF.